The source of this T cell receptor beta chain is a study of shared clonotypes between healthy human individuals. Study observations and caveats: Only blood was sampled; tissue repertoires likely differ.

This clone has more than one count but fewer than ten. Its antigen is not known. Assay: immunoSEQ multiplex PCR; the TCRdb copy retains only in-frame clones and omits some. The sample contains about 980,000 clones, approximately 76% of which appear only once. The CDR3 runs 13 residues. From germline, CDR1 is SGHAT and CDR2 FQNNGV. V lost 1 base and J lost 9, with 7 bases in between. This receptor was obtained from a man between 18 and 29 years old in good health. The specimen sequenced was memory CD4+ T cells sorted from blood. The subset is: CD45RA-negative fraction. The chain links TRBV11-2 to TRBJ1-6, with D unclear. This chain's CDR3 is CASSLAGGSPLHF. The DNA of the CDR3 is TGTGCCAGCAGCTTAGCGGGAGGTTCACCCCTCCACTTT.